A selection of T cell receptor beta chains follows, all from one sample in a study of CD8 T cells in Susac syndrome. Each CDR3 protein is one row after TCRdb ran MiXCR on the immunoSEQ multiplex PCR reads. The table records about 120,000 distinct CDR3 sequences, less than 95% of them present only once. Sequenced sample: CD8+ T cells from PBMCs. The receptors come from a human donor in good health. Both conserved end residues are part of each CDR3. A D gene is named only where the DNA matches it firmly. Clone size, where shown, is once, few, many, or a class for clones that have expanded.

d_gene,abundance,j_gene,v_gene,CDR3nt,CDR3aa
NA,NA,TRBJ2-4,TRBV3-1,TGTGCCAGCAGCCAGGCCGGCGTAGCCAAAAACATTCAGTACTTC,CASSQAGVAKNIQYF
NA,NA,TRBJ2-7,TRBV6-2/TRBV6-3,TGTGCCAGCAGTCAGACAGTCTACGAGCAGTACTTC,CASSQTVYEQYF
NA,NA,TRBJ2-3,TRBV5-1,TGCGCCAGCAGCTTGGAAGGAAACACAGATACGCAGTATTTT,CASSLEGNTDTQYF
TRBD1,once,TRBJ1-5,TRBV6-2/TRBV6-3,TGTGCCAGCAGGGACAGGAACAATCAGCCCCAGCATTTT,CASRDRNNQPQHF
NA,NA,TRBJ2-1,TRBV3-1,TGTGCCAGCAGCCAGTCCGAGAGTTCCTACAATGAGCAGTTCTTC,CASSQSESSYNEQFF
TRBD1,NA,TRBJ2-7,TRBV7-2,TGTGCCAGCAGCTTAGGGGGGACAGGGGAATACGAGCAGTACTTC,CASSLGGTGEYEQYF
NA,NA,TRBJ1-1,TRBV5-1,TGCGCCAGCAGCTTCCGGGGCGCGGGTATGGACACTGAAGCTTTCTTT,CASSFRGAGMDTEAFF
TRBD1,NA,TRBJ2-7,TRBV6-5,TGTGCCAGCAGTGGGGGGACAGGAGCGGCCTTCTTC,CASSGGTGAAFF
NA,once,TRBJ2-7,TRBV7-2,TGTGCCAGCAGCTTTACCGGGAAAGTCTACGAGCAGTACTTC,CASSFTGKVYEQYF
NA,NA,TRBJ1-1,TRBV20-1,TGCAGTGCTATACGAGTCACTGAAGCTTTCTTT,CSAIRVTEAFF
TRBD1,NA,TRBJ1-2,TRBV29-1,TGCAGCGTCGGCGAGGGGACAGGGGGATGGGGCTACACCTTC,CSVGEGTGGWGYTF
NA,NA,TRBJ2-1,TRBV6-1,TGTGCCAGCAGTGAGCAGAACCGGAATGAGCAGTTCTTC,CASSEQNRNEQFF
NA,once,TRBJ1-1,TRBV7-2,TGTGCCAGCAGCTTACCGTCGGGCCGGATGGCTTTCTTT,CASSLPSGRMAFF
NA,NA,TRBJ2-7,TRBV7-8,TGTGCCAGCAGCCGTAGGGATCTCAACTCCTACGAGCAGTACTTC,CASSRRDLNSYEQYF
TRBD1,once,TRBJ1-4,TRBV7-9,TGTGCCAGCAGCTCATTCGAGGGACAGGATGAAAAACTGTTTTTT,CASSSFEGQDEKLFF
NA,NA,TRBJ1-4,TRBV7-9,TGTGCCAGCAGCTTAGCGTTGGGGAGTATCGAAAAACTGTTTTTT,CASSLALGSIEKLFF
NA,NA,TRBJ2-7,TRBV4-3,TGCGCCAGCAGCCACCTCGCCGGACAGCGAGGGACTACTGAGCAGTACTTC,CASSHLAGQRGTTEQYF
TRBD2,NA,TRBJ2-5,TRBV6-1,TGTGCCAGCAGCCCTAGCGGGTTTCAAGAGACCCAGTACTTC,CASSPSGFQETQYF
NA,NA,TRBJ1-5,TRBV29-1,TGCAGCGCCGGGGGGGGTATAGGGCAGCCCCAGCATTTT,CSAGGGIGQPQHF
TRBD1,NA,TRBJ2-7,TRBV4-1,TGCGCCAGCAGCCAAGATCCGGCAGGGGGCTCCTACGAGCAGTACTTC,CASSQDPAGGSYEQYF
NA,NA,TRBJ2-2,TRBV29-1,TGCAGCGTTGATCCGGGCGGGGAGCTGTTTTTT,CSVDPGGELFF
TRBD2,NA,TRBJ2-5,TRBV5-1,TGCGCCAGCAGCCGGGGAGGGCCCGGGGAGACCCAGTACTTC,CASSRGGPGETQYF
TRBD1,NA,TRBJ2-2,TRBV3-1,TGTGCCAGCCGACCACATGGGACAGGGAATGGCGGGGAGCTGTTTTTT,CASRPHGTGNGGELFF
TRBD2,NA,TRBJ2-1,TRBV29-1,TGCAGCGTTGAAATCGGGGGGGCAAATGAGCAGTTCTTC,CSVEIGGANEQFF
NA,NA,TRBJ1-5,TRBV3-1,TGTGCCAGCAGCCAAGACGGGGGCCCTAATCAGCCCCAGCATTTT,CASSQDGGPNQPQHF
NA,NA,TRBJ2-2,TRBV6-2/TRBV6-3,TGTGCCAGCAGTTACAGGGATCACACCGGGGAGCTGTTTTTT,CASSYRDHTGELFF
NA,NA,TRBJ1-3,TRBV6-1,TGTGCCAGCAGTGATCGCGTCAGACCTGGAAACACCATATATTTT,CASSDRVRPGNTIYF
NA,NA,TRBJ2-2,TRBV7-2,TGTGCCAGCAGCTCTTCGACCAACACCGGGGAGCTGTTTTTT,CASSSSTNTGELFF
NA,once,TRBJ1-2,TRBV20-1,TGCAGTGCTAGAGGTTCGGGTTATGGCTACACCTTC,CSARGSGYGYTF
NA,NA,TRBJ1-6,TRBV5-1,TGCGCCAGTAACCAGGGCTCCTATAATTCACCCCTCCACTTT,CASNQGSYNSPLHF
NA,NA,TRBJ2-1,TRBV7-2,TGTGCCAGCAGGTCCGGGGCGATGGGCAATGAGCAGTTCTTC,CASRSGAMGNEQFF
NA,NA,TRBJ1-2,TRBV3-1,TGTGCCAGCAGCCAAGAAGACGGCTACACCTTC,CASSQEDGYTF
NA,NA,TRBJ2-7,TRBV7-9,TGTGCCAGCAGCTTGGTACTCTACGAGCAGTACTTC,CASSLVLYEQYF
TRBD1,once,TRBJ2-3,TRBV12-3/TRBV12-4,TGTGCCAGCAGATCCGGGACAGGGGTGTCAGATACGCAGTATTTT,CASRSGTGVSDTQYF
NA,NA,TRBJ1-2,TRBV18,TGTGCCAGCTCACCCCCGGGGGGTGGCTATGGCTACACCTTC,CASSPPGGGYGYTF
TRBD1,NA,TRBJ1-1,TRBV20-1,TGCAGTGCTCCTCAAATACAACAGGGGCTCGCTGAAGCTTTCTTT,CSAPQIQQGLAEAFF
NA,NA,TRBJ2-3,TRBV5-1,TGCGCCAGCAGCTTGGGGCACACAGATACGCAGTATTTT,CASSLGHTDTQYF
NA,NA,TRBJ1-6,TRBV5-1,TGCGCCAGCAGCTTGGACCCGATTAATTCACCCCTCCACTTT,CASSLDPINSPLHF
TRBD1,NA,TRBJ1-2,TRBV7-9,TGTGCCAGCAGCCTCGGGACAGGGGGCGCGTCTAACTATGGCTACACCTTC,CASSLGTGGASNYGYTF
NA,NA,TRBJ2-1,TRBV10-3,TGTGCCATCAGTGACGGAGTGGGAGGTAAGGATGAGCAGTTCTTC,CAISDGVGGKDEQFF
NA,NA,TRBJ1-3,TRBV20-1,TGCAGTGCTAGACCTCCCGACAGATCTGGAAACACCATATATTTT,CSARPPDRSGNTIYF
NA,NA,TRBJ2-2,TRBV7-2,TGTGCCAGCAGCCCTACAGGGTTCGGGGAGCTGTTTTTT,CASSPTGFGELFF
NA,NA,TRBJ2-2,TRBV20-1,TGCAGTGCTACCGGGTTCGGGGAGCTGTTTTTT,CSATGFGELFF
NA,NA,TRBJ2-7,TRBV27,TGTGCCAGCAGTGGTCCCCACGGGCGGACCTACGAGCAGTACTTC,CASSGPHGRTYEQYF
TRBD1,NA,TRBJ1-1,TRBV7-2,TGTGCCAGCAGCTTAGGACAGGGGGGCACTGAAGTTTTCTTT,CASSLGQGGTEVFF
NA,NA,TRBJ2-7,TRBV19,TGTGCCAGTAGTAAAAACTACGAGCAGTACTTC,CASSKNYEQYF
NA,NA,TRBJ1-1,TRBV18,TGTGCCAGCTCACCCGCGATCGGGGCCACTGAAGCTTTCTTT,CASSPAIGATEAFF